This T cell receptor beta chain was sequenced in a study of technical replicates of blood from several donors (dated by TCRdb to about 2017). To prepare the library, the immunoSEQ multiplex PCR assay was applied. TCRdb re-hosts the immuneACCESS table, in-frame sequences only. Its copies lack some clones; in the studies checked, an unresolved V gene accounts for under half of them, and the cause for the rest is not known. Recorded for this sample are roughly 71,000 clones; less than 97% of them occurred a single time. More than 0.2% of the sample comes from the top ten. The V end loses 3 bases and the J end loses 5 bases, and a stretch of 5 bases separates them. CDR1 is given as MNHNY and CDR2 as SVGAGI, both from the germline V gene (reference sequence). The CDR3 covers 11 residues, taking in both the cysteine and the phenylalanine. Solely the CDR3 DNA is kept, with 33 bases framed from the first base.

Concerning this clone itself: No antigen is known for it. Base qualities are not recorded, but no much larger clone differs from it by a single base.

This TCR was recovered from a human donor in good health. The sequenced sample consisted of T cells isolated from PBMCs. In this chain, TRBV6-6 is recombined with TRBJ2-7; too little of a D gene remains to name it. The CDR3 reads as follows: CASSYVNEQYF. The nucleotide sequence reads TGTGCCAGCAGTTATGTAAACGAGCAGTACTTC.